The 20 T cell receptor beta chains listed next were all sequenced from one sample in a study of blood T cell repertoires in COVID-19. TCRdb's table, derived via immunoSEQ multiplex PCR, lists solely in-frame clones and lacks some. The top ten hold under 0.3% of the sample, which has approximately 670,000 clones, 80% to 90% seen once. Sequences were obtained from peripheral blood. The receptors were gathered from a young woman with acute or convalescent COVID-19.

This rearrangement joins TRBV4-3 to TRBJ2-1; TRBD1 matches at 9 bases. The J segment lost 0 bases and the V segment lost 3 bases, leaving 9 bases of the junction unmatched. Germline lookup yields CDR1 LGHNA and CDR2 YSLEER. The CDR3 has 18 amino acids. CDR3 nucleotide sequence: TGCGCCAGCAGCCACATCGGGACAGGGAGGCACTCCTACAATGAGCAGTTCTTC. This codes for CASSHIGTGRHSYNEQFF.

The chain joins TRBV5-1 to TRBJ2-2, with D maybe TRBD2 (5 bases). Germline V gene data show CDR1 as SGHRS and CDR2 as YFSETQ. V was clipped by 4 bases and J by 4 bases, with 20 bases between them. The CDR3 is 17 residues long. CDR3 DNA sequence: TGCGCCAGCAGCCCAGCGACGGTTGGGAGCAGCACCGGGGAGCTGTTTTTT. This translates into CASSPATVGSSTGELFF.

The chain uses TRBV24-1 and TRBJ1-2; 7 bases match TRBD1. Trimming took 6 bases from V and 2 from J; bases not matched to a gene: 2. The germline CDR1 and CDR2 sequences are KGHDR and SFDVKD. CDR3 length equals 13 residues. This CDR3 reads CATSPQGNYGYTF. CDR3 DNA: TGTGCCACCAGTCCACAGGGGAACTATGGCTACACCTTC.

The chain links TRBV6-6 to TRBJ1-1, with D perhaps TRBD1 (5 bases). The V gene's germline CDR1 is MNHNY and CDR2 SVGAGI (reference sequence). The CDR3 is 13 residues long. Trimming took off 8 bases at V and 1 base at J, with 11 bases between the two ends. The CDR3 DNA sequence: TGTGCCAGCCTCCGGCAGGGGAACACTGAAGCTTTCTTT. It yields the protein CASLRQGNTEAFF.

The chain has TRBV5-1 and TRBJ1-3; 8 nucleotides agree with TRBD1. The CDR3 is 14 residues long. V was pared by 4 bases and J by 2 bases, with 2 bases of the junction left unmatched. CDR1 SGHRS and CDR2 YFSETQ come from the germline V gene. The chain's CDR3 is CASSRTGTGNTIYF. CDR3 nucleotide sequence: TGCGCCAGCAGCAGGACAGGGACTGGAAACACCATATATTTT.

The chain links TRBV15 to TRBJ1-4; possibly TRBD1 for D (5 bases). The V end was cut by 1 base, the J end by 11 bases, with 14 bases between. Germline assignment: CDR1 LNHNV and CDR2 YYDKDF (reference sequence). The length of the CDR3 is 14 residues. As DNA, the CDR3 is TGTGCCACCAGCAGAGGTGCAGGGTCAGGGAAACTGTTTTTT. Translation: CATSRGAGSGKLFF.

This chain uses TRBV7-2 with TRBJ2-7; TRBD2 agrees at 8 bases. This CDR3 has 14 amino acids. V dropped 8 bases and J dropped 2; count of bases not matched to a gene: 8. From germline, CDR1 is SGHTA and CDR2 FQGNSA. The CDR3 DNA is TGTGCCAGCGATCGAGCGGGGGAAACCTACGAGCAGTACTTC. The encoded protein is CASDRAGETYEQYF.

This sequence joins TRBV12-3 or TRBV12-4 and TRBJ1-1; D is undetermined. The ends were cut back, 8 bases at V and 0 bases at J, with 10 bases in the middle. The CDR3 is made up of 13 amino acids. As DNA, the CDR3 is TGTGCCAGCCAAATACTCATGAACACTGAAGCTTTCTTT. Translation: CASQILMNTEAFF.

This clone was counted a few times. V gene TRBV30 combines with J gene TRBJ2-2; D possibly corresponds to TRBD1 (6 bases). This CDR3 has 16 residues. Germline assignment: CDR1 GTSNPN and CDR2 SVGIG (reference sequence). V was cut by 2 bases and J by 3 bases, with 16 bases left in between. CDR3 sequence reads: CAWSTGWDIDTGELFF. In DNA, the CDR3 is TGTGCCTGGAGTACAGGGTGGGATATTGACACCGGGGAGCTGTTTTTT. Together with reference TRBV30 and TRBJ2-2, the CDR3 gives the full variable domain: SQTIHQWPATLVQPVGSPLSLECTVEGTSNPNLYWYRQAAGRGLQLLFYSVGIGQISSEVPQNLSASRPQDRQFILSSKKLLLSDSGFYLCAWSTGWDIDTGELFFGEGSRLTVL.

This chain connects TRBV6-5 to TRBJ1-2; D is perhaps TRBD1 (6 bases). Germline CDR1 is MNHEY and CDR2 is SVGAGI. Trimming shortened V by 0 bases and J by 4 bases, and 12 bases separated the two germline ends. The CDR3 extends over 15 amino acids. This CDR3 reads CASSYSATGAYGYTF. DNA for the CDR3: TGTGCCAGCAGTTACTCGGCGACAGGAGCCTATGGCTACACCTTC.

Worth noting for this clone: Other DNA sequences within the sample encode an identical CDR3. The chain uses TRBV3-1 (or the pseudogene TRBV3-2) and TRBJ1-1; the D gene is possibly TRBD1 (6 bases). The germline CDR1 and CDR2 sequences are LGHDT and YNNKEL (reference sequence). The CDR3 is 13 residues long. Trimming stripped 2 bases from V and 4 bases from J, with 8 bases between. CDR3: CASSQSRGTEAFF. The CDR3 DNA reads TGTGCCAGCAGCCAAAGCAGGGGCACTGAAGCTTTCTTT.

The CDR3: CASSLDRGSGYTF. CDR3 bases: TGCGCCAGCAGCCTGGACAGGGGAAGCGGCTACACCTTC. The chain is built from TRBV5-1 and TRBJ1-2; 9 bases align to TRBD1. The germline V gene has CDR1 SGHRS and CDR2 YFSETQ. The V segment lost 4 bases and the J segment 8 bases; nucleotides outside the gene matches: 6. The CDR3 length is 13 residues.

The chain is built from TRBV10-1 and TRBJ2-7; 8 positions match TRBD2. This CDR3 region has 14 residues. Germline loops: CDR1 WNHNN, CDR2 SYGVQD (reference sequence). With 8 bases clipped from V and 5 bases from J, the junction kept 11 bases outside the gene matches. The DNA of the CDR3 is TGCGCCAGCCGGCATGGTAGCGGGGTAGACGAGCAGTACTTC. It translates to CASRHGSGVDEQYF.

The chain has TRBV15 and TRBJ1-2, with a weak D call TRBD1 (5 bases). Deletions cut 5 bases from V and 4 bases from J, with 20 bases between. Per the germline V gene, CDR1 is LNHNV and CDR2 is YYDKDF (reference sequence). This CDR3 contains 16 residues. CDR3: CATSGHTPPETYGYTF. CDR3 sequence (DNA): TGTGCCACCAGCGGACATACCCCCCCAGAGACCTATGGCTACACCTTC.

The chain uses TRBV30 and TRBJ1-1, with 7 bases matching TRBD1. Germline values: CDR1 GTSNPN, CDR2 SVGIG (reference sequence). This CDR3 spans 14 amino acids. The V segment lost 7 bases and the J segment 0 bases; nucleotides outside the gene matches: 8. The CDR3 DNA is TGTGCCTATGCCAGGGGGAGACTGAACACTGAAGCTTTCTTT. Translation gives CAYARGRLNTEAFF.

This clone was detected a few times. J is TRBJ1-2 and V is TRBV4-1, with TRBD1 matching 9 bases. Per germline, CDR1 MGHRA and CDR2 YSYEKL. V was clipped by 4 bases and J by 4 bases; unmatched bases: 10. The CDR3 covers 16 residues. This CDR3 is CASSPARDRDFYGYTF. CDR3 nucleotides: TGCGCCAGCAGCCCTGCGAGGGACAGGGACTTCTATGGCTACACCTTC.

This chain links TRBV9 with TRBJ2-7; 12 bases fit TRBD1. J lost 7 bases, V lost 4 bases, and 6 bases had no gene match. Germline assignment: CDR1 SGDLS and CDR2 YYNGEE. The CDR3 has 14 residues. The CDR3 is CASSLGTGGGEQYF. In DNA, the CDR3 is TGTGCCAGCAGCTTGGGGACAGGGGGCGGAGAGCAGTACTTC.

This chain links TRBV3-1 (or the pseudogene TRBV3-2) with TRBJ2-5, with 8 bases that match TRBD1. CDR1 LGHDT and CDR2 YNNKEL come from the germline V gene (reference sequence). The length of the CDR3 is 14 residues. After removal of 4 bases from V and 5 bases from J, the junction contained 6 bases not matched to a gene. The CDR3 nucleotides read TGTGCCAGCAGCCCCCGGACAGGGTGGGAGACCCAGTACTTC. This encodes CASSPRTGWETQYF.

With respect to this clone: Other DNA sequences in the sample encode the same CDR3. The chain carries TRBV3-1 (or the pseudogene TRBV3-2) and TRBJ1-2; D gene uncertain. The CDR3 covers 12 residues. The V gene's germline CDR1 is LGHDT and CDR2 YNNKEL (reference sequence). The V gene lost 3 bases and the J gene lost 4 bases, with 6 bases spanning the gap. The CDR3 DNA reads TGTGCCAGCAGCCATCCCGGCTATGGCTACACCTTC. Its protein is CASSHPGYGYTF.

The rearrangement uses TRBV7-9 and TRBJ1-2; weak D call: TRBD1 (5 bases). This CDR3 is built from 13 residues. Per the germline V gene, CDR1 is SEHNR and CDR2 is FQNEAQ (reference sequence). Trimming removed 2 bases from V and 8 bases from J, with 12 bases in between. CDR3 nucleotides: TGTGCCAGCAGCTTATTCCGGGGGAACGGCTACACCTTC. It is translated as CASSLFRGNGYTF.